Presented here are 10 T cell receptor beta chains from one specimen sequenced in a study of OX40 agonist ivuxolimab in advanced cancers. This table comes from immunoSEQ multiplex PCR, and its TCRdb copy is limited to in-frame clones, with some not included. The sample has 45,000 to 60,000 clones, 70% to 85% seen once. The sequencing used CD4+ or CD8+ T cells sorted from blood, collected in a trial of the OX40 agonist ivuxolimab. These receptors all come from an adult with an advanced solid tumor such as melanoma, head and neck, liver or kidney cancer.

This chain uses TRBV11-2 with TRBJ1-3; no firm D call. Trimming cost V 1 base and J 8 bases, with 9 bases left between them. The CDR3 extends over 13 amino acids. Germline V gene sequence: CDR1 SGHAT, CDR2 FQNNGV. The CDR3 here is CASSLVPHDTIYF. The DNA for the CDR3 is TGTGCCAGCAGCTTAGTCCCCCATGACACCATATATTTT.

This chain uses TRBV19 with TRBJ2-3; 11 nucleotides match TRBD1. Losses at the gene ends were 3 bases for V and 8 bases for J; bases not matched to a gene: 7. Germline CDR1 reads LNHDA; CDR2 reads SQIVND (reference sequence). The CDR3 runs to 15 residues. CDR3 coding DNA: TGTGCCAGTAGTATTCTCCGGGACAGGGGGGGTACGCAGTATTTT. Translated, it gives CASSILRDRGGTQYF.

The chain uses TRBV6-1 and TRBJ2-7; 10 bases fit TRBD1. The ends lost 7 bases at V and 1 base at J; junction bases unmatched: 4. The V gene's germline CDR1 is MNHNS and CDR2 SASEGT. The CDR3 spans 14 residues. This CDR3 reads CASNRDRGSYEQYF. The CDR3 DNA follows: TGTGCCAGCAATAGGGACAGGGGATCCTACGAGCAGTACTTC.

V gene TRBV6-5 combines with J gene TRBJ2-1; D uncertain. The V and J ends lost 0 bases and 12 bases respectively, with 12 bases between them. The germline CDR1 and CDR2 sequences are MNHEY and SVGAGI. The CDR3 is 13 amino acids. CDR3 in DNA: TGTGCCAGCAGTTACTCCGGCCCCCTCGGGCAGTTCTTC. This codes for CASSYSGPLGQFF.

The V call is TRBV18, the J call TRBJ2-3; the D gene is possibly TRBD2 (7 bases). Germline V CDR1 and CDR2: KGHSH, LQKENI. The CDR3 has 14 residues. Deletions cut 6 bases from V and 2 bases from J, with 12 bases between. This chain's CDR3 is CASSREGHTDTQYF. CDR3 nucleotides: TGTGCCAGCTCGAGGGAGGGACACACAGATACGCAGTATTTT.

The chain combines TRBV5-1 with TRBJ1-2; TRBD1 matches at 7 bases. This CDR3 has 14 residues. Germline-derived CDR1 and CDR2 are SGHRS and YFSETQ. The J segment lost 6 bases and the V segment lost 5 bases, leaving 10 bases of the junction unmatched. In DNA, the CDR3 is TGCGCCAGCAGAGACACGGGACAGAACCATGGCTACACCTTC. Residues: CASRDTGQNHGYTF. The full variable domain, in which reference TRBV5-1 and TRBJ1-2 provide the parts outside the CDR3, is KAGVTQTPRYLIKTRGQQVTLSCSPISGHRSVSWYQQTPGQGLQFLFEYFSETQRNKGNFPGRFSGRQFSNSRSEMNVSTLELGDSALYLCASRDTGQNHGYTFGSGTRLTVV.

The V gene is TRBV21-1, the J gene TRBJ2-3. TRBV21-1 constitutes a pseudogene. The CDR3 length is 16 residues. Here the CDR3 reads CARTNGMHPSTDTQYF. For the CDR3, the DNA is TGTGCCAGGACCAACGGCATGCATCCTAGCACAGATACGCAGTATTTT.

This sequence joins TRBV18 and TRBJ1-4, with TRBD1 as a possible D gene (5 bases). The CDR3 has 14 amino acids. Between the trimmed V and J ends, which lost 4 bases and 8 bases, there was a span of 14 bases. CDR1 and CDR2 from the germline V gene are KGHSH and LQKENI. The chain's CDR3 is CASSRSRDEEKLFF. The CDR3, as DNA: TGTGCCAGCTCACGTTCGAGGGACGAGGAAAAACTGTTTTTT.

This rearrangement joins TRBV18 to TRBJ1-3; D call uncertain. CDR1 is KGHSH, CDR2 LQKENI, per germline. This CDR3 has 17 amino acids. V lost 3 bases and J 3 bases, leaving 18 bases between the germline ends. CDR3 sequence: CASSPSWSPWDGNTIYF. The CDR3 DNA sequence: TGTGCCAGCTCACCCTCCTGGAGCCCCTGGGATGGAAACACCATATATTTT. Together with reference TRBV18 and TRBJ1-3, the CDR3 gives the full variable domain: NAGVMQNPRHLVRRRGQEARLRCSPMKGHSHVYWYRQLPEEGLKFMVYLQKENIIDESGMPKERFSAEFPKEGPSILRIQQVVRGDSAAYFCASSPSWSPWDGNTIYFGEGSWLTVV.

This clone appeared a few times. This rearrangement joins TRBV27 to TRBJ2-5; D is perhaps TRBD1 or TRBD2 (6 bases each). The J call may be wrong; the DNA end is better matched by TRBJ2-7. This CDR3 region has 17 residues. Looked up from germline, CDR1 is MNHEY and CDR2 is SMNVEV (reference sequence). The CDR3 sequence: CASRNDRSGGRPYEQYF. The CDR3 DNA follows: TGTGCCAGCAGGAATGACCGATCCGGGGGCCGCCCCTACGAGCAGTACTTC.